The 19 T cell receptor beta chains listed next were all sequenced from one sample in a study of blood T cell repertoires in COVID-19. Libraries were prepared by immunoSEQ multiplex PCR; TCRdb keeps only in-frame clonotypes and omits some of them. The sample lists fewer than 25,000 clones; around 86% were seen once. Sequences were obtained from peripheral blood. The receptor set was obtained from a human donor with active COVID-19. The donor label of this sample is uncertain.

The genes are TRBV6-5 and TRBJ2-5; 9 bases map to TRBD1. The CDR3 covers 15 residues. Germline-derived CDR1 and CDR2 are MNHEY and SVGAGI. Trimming took 2 bases from V and 5 from J; bases not matched to a gene: 6. CDR3 residues: CASSYEDRGRETQYF. DNA for the CDR3: TGTGCCAGCAGTTACGAGGACAGGGGCAGGGAGACCCAGTACTTC.

This clone was observed a handful of times. The rearrangement uses TRBV4-1 and TRBJ1-1, with unresolved D. From germline, CDR1 is MGHRA and CDR2 YSYEKL. The ends were cut back, 0 bases at V and 1 base at J, with 9 bases in the middle. CDR3 length: 15 residues. The DNA of the CDR3 is TGCGCCAGCAGCCAAGAGGGCAGGCCGAACACTGAAGCTTTCTTT. Protein: CASSQEGRPNTEAFF.

V usage is TRBV9 and J usage is TRBJ2-3, with 8 bases matching TRBD1. Germline trimming cut 2 bases from V and 1 base from J; bases unmatched to any gene: 6. The germline CDR1 and CDR2 sequences are SGDLS and YYNGEE. This CDR3 region has 16 residues. CDR3 bases: TGTGCCAGCAGCGTTGATCCGGGACAGGGCACAGATACGCAGTATTTT. Its protein is CASSVDPGQGTDTQYF.

The rearrangement uses TRBV6-2 or TRBV6-3 and TRBJ2-3; a possible D gene is TRBD2 (5 bases). The V gene lost 3 bases and the J gene lost 4 bases, with 11 bases spanning the gap. Germline CDR1 and CDR2: MNHEY and SVGEGT. The CDR3 spans 14 residues. The CDR3 is CASSYRLAPDTQYF. The CDR3 DNA reads as TGTGCCAGCAGTTATCGGCTAGCTCCAGATACGCAGTATTTT.

V usage is TRBV18 and J usage is TRBJ2-3; TRBD2 matches 12 bases. The junction had 6 bases not matched to a gene; V was cut back by 4 bases and J by 4 bases. Germline lookup yields CDR1 KGHSH and CDR2 LQKENI. This CDR3 comprises 16 residues. CDR3 DNA sequence: TGTGCCAGCTCACGTCGACTAGCGGGAGTTGCAGATACGCAGTATTTT. As protein: CASSRRLAGVADTQYF.

The rearrangement joins TRBV6-4 to TRBJ1-6; D possibly corresponds to TRBD1 (5 bases). Germline V lookup: CDR1 MRHNA, CDR2 SNTAGT. The length of the CDR3 is 14 residues. The V end was cut by 0 bases, the J end by 8 bases, with 8 bases between. DNA of the CDR3: TGTGCCAGCAGTGACTCTCAGGGTCATTCACCCCTCCACTTT. Protein: CASSDSQGHSPLHF.

This chain connects TRBV18 to TRBJ1-4; 9 bases fit TRBD1. CDR1 is KGHSH, CDR2 LQKENI, per germline. With 6 bases clipped from V and 4 bases from J, the junction kept 6 bases outside the gene matches. The length of the CDR3 is 15 residues. CDR3 loop: CASSPRTGDNEKLFF. The CDR3, as DNA: TGTGCCAGCTCCCCAAGGACAGGGGATAATGAAAAACTGTTTTTT. Variable domain in full (rest from reference TRBV18 and TRBJ1-4): NAGVMQNPRHLVRRRGQEARLRCSPMKGHSHVYWYRQLPEEGLKFMVYLQKENIIDESGMPKERFSAEFPKEGPSILRIQQVVRGDSAAYFCASSPRTGDNEKLFFGSGTQLSVL.

The CDR3: CASSLSGAGDRGYGYTF. CDR3 bases: TGTGCCAGCAGTTTATCAGGCGCGGGGGATCGAGGCTATGGCTACACCTTC. V gene TRBV27 combines with J gene TRBJ1-2, with D possibly being TRBD1 (5 bases). V gave up 0 bases and J gave up 4 bases, with 18 bases separating them. This CDR3 has 17 residues. Germline values: CDR1 MNHEY, CDR2 SMNVEV (reference sequence).

V is TRBV4-1 and J is TRBJ2-7, with 8 bases matching TRBD2. The CDR3 sequence is 14 residues long. Germline V gene lookup returns CDR1 MGHRA and CDR2 YSYEKL. After removal of 5 bases from V and 2 bases from J, the junction contained 5 bases not matched to a gene. CDR3 amino acids: CASSWAGGTYEQYF. The DNA for the CDR3 is TGCGCCAGCAGCTGGGCGGGGGGCACCTACGAGCAGTACTTC.

The chain joins TRBV7-8 to TRBJ2-2; D is perhaps TRBD1 (5 bases). The V end lost 1 base, the J end lost 0 bases, and 12 bases lay between the germline ends. CDR1 is SGHVS and CDR2 is FQNEAQ in the germline V gene. CDR3 length: 17 amino acids. The CDR3 region has the DNA TGTGCCAGCAGCTTAGTGGCAGGGTCCTCGAACACCGGGGAGCTGTTTTTT. It is translated as CASSLVAGSSNTGELFF.

The gene calls are TRBV19 and TRBJ1-5, with 12 bases matching TRBD1. Germline V gene lookup returns CDR1 LNHDA and CDR2 SQIVND (reference sequence). The CDR3 is made up of 18 amino acids. The junction had 9 bases not matched to a gene; V was cut back by 5 bases and J by 1 base. This CDR3 is CASSHRDRGRESNQPQHF. The CDR3 DNA reads as TGTGCCAGTAGTCACCGGGACAGGGGGCGTGAAAGCAATCAGCCCCAGCATTTT.

V and J are TRBV6-6 and TRBJ2-1; 11 nucleotides align to TRBD2. Per the germline V gene, CDR1 is MNHNY and CDR2 is SVGAGI (reference sequence). The CDR3 runs to 16 residues. The V and J ends lost 6 bases and 7 bases, in that order; junction bases with no gene match: 11. The CDR3 sequence: CASSPDLAGGLNEQFF. The DNA of the CDR3 is TGTGCCAGCAGCCCCGATTTAGCGGGGGGGCTTAATGAGCAGTTCTTC.

This chain joins TRBV9 and TRBJ1-2, with D perhaps TRBD1 (5 bases). The CDR3 sequence is 14 residues long. In germline, CDR1 is SGDLS, CDR2 YYNGEE. Trimming pared 0 bases from V and 5 bases from J, leaving 11 bases between. The CDR3 DNA is TGTGCCAGCAGCGTAGATGTGACAGCGTATGGCTACACCTTC. Protein sequence: CASSVDVTAYGYTF. Variable domain in full (rest from reference TRBV9 and TRBJ1-2): DSGVTQTPKHLITATGQRVTLRCSPRSGDLSVYWYQQSLDQGLQFLIQYYNGEERAKGNILERFSAQQFPDLHSELNLSSLELGDSALYFCASSVDVTAYGYTFGSGTRLTVV.

J is TRBJ1-6 and V is TRBV23-1; D not resolved. TRBV23-1 is an open reading frame, and its role is uncertain. The germline V and J ends were trimmed by 8 bases and 8 bases, with 25 bases remaining between them. The length of the CDR3 is 17 residues. CDR3 in DNA: TGCGCCAGCGAATATAAGGCCATCAGCGAAAACCATTCACCCCTCCACTTT. This sequence encodes CASEYKAISENHSPLHF.

CDR3 amino acids: CASSLLAPIDTQYF. The DNA of the CDR3 is TGTGCCAGCAGCTTGCTAGCGCCGATTGATACGCAGTATTTT. The chain carries TRBV2 and TRBJ2-3; D possibly corresponds to TRBD2 (6 bases). Looked up from germline, CDR1 is SNHLY and CDR2 is FYNNEI. The V end lost 6 bases, the J end lost 6 bases, and 16 bases lay between the germline ends. The length of the CDR3 is 14 residues. Looking up the rest from reference TRBV2 and TRBJ2-3 gives the full variable domain: EPEVTQTPSHQVTQMGQEVILRCVPISNHLYFYWYRQILGQKVEFLVSFYNNEISEKSEIFDDQFSVERPDGSNFTLKIRSTKLEDSAMYFCASSLLAPIDTQYFGPGTRLTVL.

The rearrangement joins TRBV6-5 to TRBJ2-5; 9 bases line up with TRBD2. Germline lookup yields CDR1 MNHEY and CDR2 SVGAGI. The CDR3 sequence is 13 residues long. J lost 4 bases, V lost 6 bases, and 3 bases had no gene match. The CDR3 protein is CASSLAGAETQYF. The DNA for the CDR3 is TGTGCCAGCAGCTTAGCGGGAGCAGAGACCCAGTACTTC.

The J gene is TRBJ2-3, the V gene TRBV28; D ambiguous. The germline V and J ends were trimmed by 5 bases and 5 bases, with 14 bases remaining between them. This CDR3 is built from 14 residues. The germline V gene has CDR1 MDHEN and CDR2 SYDVKM. As DNA, the CDR3 is TGTGCCAGCAGTACTGTGTCAGGCCGAGATACGCAGTATTTT. This gives the protein CASSTVSGRDTQYF.

The chain has TRBV5-1 and TRBJ2-1; tentatively, D is TRBD1 (6 bases). This CDR3 region has 12 residues. From germline, CDR1 is SGHRS and CDR2 YFSETQ. This CDR3 is CAPRTANNEQFF. Written as DNA, the CDR3 is TGCGCACCCAGGACAGCTAACAATGAGCAGTTCTTC.

The rearrangement joins TRBV6-5 to TRBJ2-7, with 7 bases identical to TRBD1. The trim removed 3 bases at V and 11 bases at J, leaving 10 bases unmatched. Germline-derived CDR1 and CDR2 are MNHEY and SVGAGI. CDR3 length: 13 amino acids. The CDR3 is CASSYTRTGVEYF. CDR3 nucleotide sequence: TGTGCCAGCAGTTATACTCGAACAGGGGTAGAGTACTTC.